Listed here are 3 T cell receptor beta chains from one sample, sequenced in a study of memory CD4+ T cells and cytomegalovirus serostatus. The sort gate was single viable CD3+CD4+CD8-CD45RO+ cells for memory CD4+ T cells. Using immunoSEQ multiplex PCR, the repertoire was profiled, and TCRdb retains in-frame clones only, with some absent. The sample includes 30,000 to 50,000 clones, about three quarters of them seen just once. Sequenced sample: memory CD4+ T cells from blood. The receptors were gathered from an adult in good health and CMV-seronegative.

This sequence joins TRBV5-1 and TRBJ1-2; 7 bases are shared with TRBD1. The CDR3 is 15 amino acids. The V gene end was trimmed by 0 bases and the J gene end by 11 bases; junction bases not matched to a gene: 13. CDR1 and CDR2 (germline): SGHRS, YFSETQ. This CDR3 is CASSLGTDRAGEYTF. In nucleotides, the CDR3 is TGCGCCAGCAGCTTGGGAACCGACAGGGCAGGTGAATACACCTTC.

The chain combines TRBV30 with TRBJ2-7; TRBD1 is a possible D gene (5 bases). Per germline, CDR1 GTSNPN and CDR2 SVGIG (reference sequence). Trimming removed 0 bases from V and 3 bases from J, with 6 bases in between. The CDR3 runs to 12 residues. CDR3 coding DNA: TGTGCCTGGAGTGTCCAGGGCTACGAGCAGTACTTC. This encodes CAWSVQGYEQYF.

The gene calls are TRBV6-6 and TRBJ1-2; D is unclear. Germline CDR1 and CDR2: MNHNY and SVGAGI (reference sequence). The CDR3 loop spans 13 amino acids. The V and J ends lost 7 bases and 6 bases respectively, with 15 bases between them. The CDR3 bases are TGTGCCAGCACTCAAAAAGAAGGGAATGGCTACACCTTC. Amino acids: CASTQKEGNGYTF.